This T cell receptor (beta chain) was sequenced during a study of response to subunit inactivated influenza vaccine. MiXCR was run by TCRdb on the RT-PCR reads, yielding one entry per CDR3 protein. This sample has around 500,000 distinct CDR3 sequences, with roughly 9.7% found just once. This CDR3 is built from 15 residues. V was clipped by 7 bases and J by 6 bases; unmatched bases: 11. This clonotype appeared a few times. The sample consisted of PBMCs from blood, taken roughly 46 days after vaccination. The chain combines TRBV12-3 or TRBV12-4 with TRBJ2-1; TRBD2 matches 8 bases. The receptor's source is a man aged 50-59 years who received an inactivated influenza vaccine. Here the CDR3 reads CASILTSGRGNEQFF. In DNA, the CDR3 is TGTGCCAGCATTCTTACCAGCGGGAGAGGCAATGAGCAGTTCTTC.